Listed here are 32 T cell receptor beta chains from one sample, sequenced in a study of beta chain features in type 1 diabetes (dated by TCRdb to 2017 to 2018). General findings and caveats noted by the study authors: A moderate but significant shortening of TCRB CDR3 length was observed in type 1 diabetes patients in all four CD4+ subsets.

Their cognate antigens are unknown. The library was obtained by the immunoSEQ multiplex PCR assay. The entire amount of isolated RNA was reverse transcribed using the High Capacity cDNA Reverse Transcription Kit, so the sequenced TCRB transcripts were expressed ones. Entries here come from immuneACCESS through TCRdb and include only in-frame sequences with V and J called. Some clones fail to appear in such tables; in the studies checked, an unresolved V gene covers under half of the shortfall, and the cause of the remainder is unknown. Counted in this sample were 600,000 or so clones; around an eighth of them appeared once. Roughly 0.04% of the sample goes to the ten largest clones. The source material was naive CD4+ T cells from blood. This sample's cell subset or site label indicates: true naive CD4+ T cells. All receptors derive from a young man with type 1 diabetes.

The V and J genes are TRBV10-3 and TRBJ2-7; 7 bases align to TRBD1. This CDR3 comprises 14 residues. Germline V gives CDR1 ENHRY, CDR2 SYGVKD. The junction had 6 bases not matched to a gene; V was cut back by 7 bases and J by 0 bases. CDR3 DNA: TGTGCCATCACTAACCGGGACAGCTCCTACGAGCAGTACTTC. Translating it yields CAITNRDSSYEQYF.

The chain is built from TRBV5-1 and TRBJ2-2; a possible D gene is TRBD1 (5 bases). V was cut by 3 bases and J by 3 bases, with 9 bases left in between. This CDR3 region has 14 residues. Germline CDR1 and CDR2: SGHRS and YFSETQ. The CDR3 region has the DNA TGCGCCAGCAGCTCCGACAGCTACACCGGGGAGCTGTTTTTT. Amino acid sequence: CASSSDSYTGELFF.

V usage is TRBV15 and J usage is TRBJ1-1; the D is unclear. CDR1 LNHNV and CDR2 YYDKDF come from the germline V gene (reference sequence). The CDR3 has 15 amino acids. V was clipped by 0 bases and J by 4 bases, with 12 bases between them. Here the CDR3 reads CATSRDRVSGTEAFF. The DNA for the CDR3 is TGTGCCACCAGCAGAGATCGAGTGAGCGGCACTGAAGCTTTCTTT.

The CDR3 DNA follows: TGTGCCTGGAGTTGGGCTAGCCCCTACGAGCAGTACTTC. Amino acids: CAWSWASPYEQYF. V and J are TRBV30 and TRBJ2-5, with TRBD2 as a possible D gene (5 bases). The J call could be wrong; TRBJ2-7 is a better fit for the DNA end. The CDR3 is made up of 13 amino acids. Germline CDR1 GTSNPN, CDR2 SVGIG (reference sequence).

The chain uses TRBV9 and TRBJ2-7; 8 nucleotides agree with TRBD1. Trimming at V came to 0 bases and at J to 6 bases, leaving 5 bases not matched to a gene. Germline CDR1 SGDLS, CDR2 YYNGEE. The CDR3 runs to 14 residues. The CDR3 loop reads CASSVVAGGLEQYF. CDR3 bases: TGTGCCAGCAGCGTAGTGGCAGGGGGCCTCGAGCAGTACTTC.

This clone occurred a few times. This specimen includes other DNA sequences encoding the same CDR3. V and J are TRBV7-2 and TRBJ2-1; D gene ambiguous. V lost 5 bases, J lost 3 bases, and 5 bases lay in between. This CDR3 is built from 12 residues. In germline, CDR1 is SGHTA, CDR2 FQGNSA. CDR3 bases: TGTGCCAGCAGCACATACTACAATGAGCAGTTCTTC. Its translation is CASSTYYNEQFF.

This clone was detected only a few times. This rearrangement joins TRBV23-1 to TRBJ2-4; D unclear. TRBV23-1 qualifies as an ORF whose function is uncertain. Trimming removed 2 bases at V and 2 bases at J, with 19 bases between. This CDR3 comprises 18 residues. The CDR3 loop reads CASSQGTAAAGTKNIQYF. The CDR3 nucleotides read TGCGCCAGCAGTCAAGGAACAGCAGCAGCTGGGACCAAAAACATTCAGTACTTC.

This clone showed up just a few times. This chain connects TRBV2 to TRBJ2-5, with D possibly matching TRBD1 (5 bases). Between the trimmed V and J ends, which lost 6 bases and 3 bases, there was a span of 17 bases. The CDR3 is 15 residues long. Germline CDR1 reads SNHLY; CDR2 reads FYNNEI. CDR3 protein: CASRGQGGIEETQYF. In DNA, the CDR3 is TGTGCCAGCAGGGGGCAAGGTGGTATCGAAGAGACCCAGTACTTC.

On this clone: At the DNA level, this CDR3 is encoded by other sequences in the same sample as well. V is TRBV9 and J is TRBJ1-5; D is uncertain. The V and J ends lost 5 bases and 2 bases respectively, with 8 bases between them. The CDR3 loop spans 13 amino acids. The V gene's germline CDR1 is SGDLS and CDR2 YYNGEE. The CDR3 DNA follows: TGTGCCAGCAGTGTATCGGGCAATCAGCCCCAGCATTTT. Translating gives CASSVSGNQPQHF.

This clone has more than one count but fewer than ten. The J gene is TRBJ1-2, the V gene TRBV5-1; no clear D. Germline values: CDR1 SGHRS, CDR2 YFSETQ. This CDR3 comprises 13 residues. V gave up 4 bases and J gave up 4 bases, with 11 bases separating them. DNA for the CDR3: TGCGCCAGCAGCGACGGGTCAGGCTATGGCTACACCTTC. Residues: CASSDGSGYGYTF. The full variable domain, in which reference TRBV5-1 and TRBJ1-2 provide the parts outside the CDR3, is KAGVTQTPRYLIKTRGQQVTLSCSPISGHRSVSWYQQTPGQGLQFLFEYFSETQRNKGNFPGRFSGRQFSNSRSEMNVSTLELGDSALYLCASSDGSGYGYTFGSGTRLTVV.

The V and J genes are TRBV5-6 and TRBJ2-5; D possibly corresponds to TRBD1 (6 bases). V dropped 4 bases and J dropped 0 bases, with 13 bases sitting between them. This CDR3 spans 15 amino acids. Germline values: CDR1 SGHDT, CDR2 YYEEEE. The CDR3 is CASSHLRGYQETQYF. The CDR3 DNA is TGTGCCAGCAGCCACCTCAGGGGCTACCAAGAGACCCAGTACTTC.

This clone was detected a few times. The germline gene is not matched at one end of the junction; a read error may be the cause. This chain uses TRBV4-2 with TRBJ2-5, with TRBD1 matching over 8 bases. The CDR3 length is 14 residues. Looked up from germline, CDR1 is LGHNA and CDR2 is YNFKEQ. The CDR3 DNA is TGTGCCAGCAGCCCGGAGGACAGGGTAGAGCCCCAGTACTTC. Protein product: CASSPEDRVEPQYF.

Only a few counts were recorded for this clone. The rearrangement uses TRBV5-1 and TRBJ2-2; D gene unclear. CDR1 is SGHRS, CDR2 YFSETQ, per germline. The CDR3 consists of 14 residues. Trimming took off 7 bases at V and 3 bases at J, with 13 bases between the two ends. CDR3 protein: CASLPGPHTGELFF. The CDR3 nucleotides read TGCGCCAGCCTTCCCGGGCCCCACACCGGGGAGCTGTTTTTT.

This clone was seen a handful of times. The rearrangement uses TRBV5-4 and TRBJ2-2; 11 bases are a match to TRBD2. CDR1 is SGHNT and CDR2 is YYREEE in the germline V gene (reference sequence). Trimming at V came to 2 bases and at J to 6 bases, leaving 3 bases not matched to a gene. The CDR3 sequence is 15 residues long. CDR3 loop: CASSLLAGEAGELFF. The CDR3 nucleotides are TGTGCCAGCAGCTTACTAGCGGGAGAAGCCGGGGAGCTGTTTTTT.

This clone was picked up a small number of times. One end of the junction fails to match germline, which may point to a read error. The rearrangement joins TRBV29-1 to TRBJ2-7; TRBD1 or TRBD2 may be the D gene (7 bases each). This CDR3 comprises 12 residues. CDR1 SQVTM and CDR2 ANQGSEA come from the germline V gene. In nucleotides, the CDR3 is TGCAGCGTTGAATTAGGGGAGGGGGCCCGGCACTTC. Encoded protein: CSVELGEGARHF.

This clone has a handful of counts. The chain is built from TRBV27 and TRBJ1-6, with D perhaps TRBD1 (5 bases). This CDR3 comprises 13 residues. Trimming removed 7 bases from V and 4 bases from J, with 8 bases in between. Per the germline V gene, CDR1 is MNHEY and CDR2 is SMNVEV (reference sequence). CDR3 residues: CASKTAYNSPLHF. The CDR3 DNA reads as TGTGCCAGCAAGACAGCTTATAATTCACCCCTCCACTTT.

This clone turned up a few times. The chain joins TRBV14 to TRBJ1-1; no definite D call. The length of the CDR3 is 16 residues. Trimming removed 3 bases from V and 0 bases from J, with 14 bases in between. Germline V CDR1 and CDR2: SGHDN, FVKESK. The CDR3 DNA sequence: TGTGCCAGCAGCCAGTGGGAGGGAAATATGAACACTGAAGCTTTCTTT. Translated: CASSQWEGNMNTEAFF.

This rearrangement joins TRBV27 to TRBJ1-1, with D perhaps TRBD1 (6 bases). Germline V gives CDR1 MNHEY, CDR2 SMNVEV (reference sequence). The CDR3 loop spans 15 amino acids. Trimming pared 6 bases from V and 1 base from J, leaving 15 bases between. The DNA for the CDR3 is TGTGCCAGCAGCCGCCCCTGGGGGGCGAACACTGAAGCTTTCTTT. Protein product: CASSRPWGANTEAFF.

J is TRBJ2-3 and V is TRBV7-6; 8 nucleotides agree with TRBD1. Germline-derived CDR1 and CDR2 are SGHVS and FNYEAQ. V was clipped by 5 bases and J by 2 bases; unmatched bases: 6. CDR3 size: 15 residues. The DNA for the CDR3 is TGTGCCAGCAGCCGACGGACAGGGTACACAGATACGCAGTATTTT. It is translated as CASSRRTGYTDTQYF.

This clone was recorded a few times. The genes are TRBV7-2 and TRBJ2-1, with 7 nucleotides matching TRBD2. In germline, CDR1 is SGHTA, CDR2 FQGNSA. Germline trimming cut 5 bases from V and 2 bases from J; bases unmatched to any gene: 6. There are 15 residues in the CDR3. The CDR3 coding sequence is TGTGCCAGCAGCAGTGGCGGGAGAACCTACAATGAGCAGTTCTTC. Encoded protein: CASSSGGRTYNEQFF.

This chain uses TRBV7-2 with TRBJ1-4, with 9 bases that match TRBD1. Looked up from germline, CDR1 is SGHTA and CDR2 is FQGNSA. The CDR3 extends over 14 amino acids. Trimming at V came to 7 bases and at J to 8 bases, leaving 8 bases not matched to a gene. The CDR3: CASTVRTGEEKLFF. In DNA form, the CDR3 reads TGTGCCAGCACCGTACGGACAGGGGAAGAAAAACTGTTTTTT.

V and J are TRBV4-3 and TRBJ2-5; the D gene could be TRBD1 or TRBD2 (5 bases each). CDR3 size: 15 residues. Germline V lookup: CDR1 LGHNA, CDR2 YSLEER. V lost 3 bases, J lost 4 bases, and 15 bases lay in between. The DNA of the CDR3 is TGCGCCAGCAGCCACGCCCCCGAGGGGAGAGAGACCCAGTACTTC. Protein: CASSHAPEGRETQYF.

This clone was detected a few times. The chain carries TRBV9 and TRBJ1-5, with 10 nucleotides matching TRBD1. Germline V lookup: CDR1 SGDLS, CDR2 YYNGEE. V trimming: 4 bases; J trimming: 3 bases; junction bases outside the gene matches: 7. The CDR3 sequence is 16 residues long. Here the CDR3 reads CASSPGTGAFNQPQHF. The CDR3 DNA reads as TGTGCCAGCAGCCCAGGGACAGGGGCCTTCAATCAGCCCCAGCATTTT.

In this sample, this clone turned up a few times. J is TRBJ2-2 and V is TRBV19, with D tentatively TRBD2 (6 bases). The V gene's germline CDR1 is LNHDA and CDR2 SQIVND (reference sequence). CDR3 length: 14 residues. Trimming took off 7 bases at V and 6 bases at J, with 15 bases between the two ends. CDR3 sequence reads: CASTIGRYAGELFF. In nucleotides, the CDR3 is TGTGCCAGTACTATCGGGAGATACGCCGGGGAGCTGTTTTTT. The full variable domain, completed using reference TRBV19 and TRBJ2-2, is DGGITQSPKYLFRKEGQNVTLSCEQNLNHDAMYWYRQDPGQGLRLIYYSQIVNDFQKGDIAEGYSVSREKKESFPLTVTSAQKNPTAFYLCASTIGRYAGELFFGEGSRLTVL.

In its sample, this clone was seen a few times. The gene calls are TRBV2 and TRBJ1-1; the D is unclear. Trimming pared 1 base from V and 3 bases from J, leaving 9 bases between. This CDR3 has 14 residues. From germline, CDR1 is SNHLY and CDR2 FYNNEI. CDR3 in DNA: TGTGCCAGCAGTGAAGGTAGCAGGCACACTGAAGCTTTCTTT. Its translation: CASSEGSRHTEAFF.

This clone was observed a handful of times. J is TRBJ2-4 and V is TRBV29-1, with no clear D. The V gene's germline CDR1 is SQVTM and CDR2 ANQGSEA. This CDR3 is built from 14 residues. Trimming removed 3 bases from V and 4 bases from J, with 13 bases in between. CDR3 nucleotide sequence: TGCAGCGTTGAGCGGCTGAAAGGAAAAAACATTCAGTACTTC. Amino acids: CSVERLKGKNIQYF.

To note about this clone: The same CDR3 arises from other DNA sequences in this sample as well. The gene calls are TRBV28 and TRBJ2-5, with a tentative D call TRBD2 (6 bases). V shed 3 bases and J shed 5 bases, with 10 bases lying between them. CDR1 and CDR2 (germline): MDHEN, SYDVKM. This CDR3 spans 13 amino acids. The CDR3 region has the DNA TGTGCCAGCAGTTTCGGGGGAAGGGAGACCCAGTACTTC. Its translation: CASSFGGRETQYF. Full variable domain (outside the CDR3, taken from reference TRBV28 and TRBJ2-5): DVKVTQSSRYLVKRTGEKVFLECVQDMDHENMFWYRQDPGLGLRLIYFSYDVKMKEKGDIPEGYSVSREKKERFSLILESASTNQTSMYLCASSFGGRETQYFGPGTRLLVL.

The genes are TRBV5-1 and TRBJ1-2; possible D gene TRBD1, 5 bases. V lost 0 bases, J lost 6 bases, and 15 bases lay in between. The CDR3 totals 15 residues. CDR1 and CDR2 (germline): SGHRS, YFSETQ. The chain's CDR3 is CASSLVVRGSDGYTF. The DNA of the CDR3 is TGCGCCAGCAGCTTGGTTGTTCGGGGGTCAGATGGCTACACCTTC. Looking up the rest from reference TRBV5-1 and TRBJ1-2 gives the full variable domain: KAGVTQTPRYLIKTRGQQVTLSCSPISGHRSVSWYQQTPGQGLQFLFEYFSETQRNKGNFPGRFSGRQFSNSRSEMNVSTLELGDSALYLCASSLVVRGSDGYTFGSGTRLTVV.

This clone was detected a few times. V and J are TRBV28 and TRBJ2-5; 7 bases are a match to TRBD1. V was clipped by 7 bases and J by 1 base; unmatched bases: 9. There are 15 residues in the CDR3. Germline CDR1 MDHEN, CDR2 SYDVKM. CDR3 in DNA: TGTGCCAGCAATAACCGTAGGACAGGCCAAGAGACCCAGTACTTC. It codes for CASNNRRTGQETQYF.

The rearrangement links TRBV6-1 to TRBJ2-3; D is ambiguous. CDR1 is MNHNS and CDR2 is SASEGT in the germline V gene. V was trimmed by 6 bases and J by 0 bases, leaving 7 bases between them. This CDR3 has 13 amino acids. The CDR3 DNA reads as TGTGCCAGCAGGTTCACTAGCACAGATACGCAGTATTTT. Encoded protein: CASRFTSTDTQYF.

The J gene is TRBJ1-4, the V gene TRBV20-1, with D unclear. This CDR3 region has 11 residues. The V gene's germline CDR1 is DFQATT and CDR2 SNEGSKA (reference sequence). Trimming pared 4 bases from V and 5 bases from J, leaving 5 bases between. CDR3 in amino acids: CSATLNEKLFF. DNA for the CDR3: TGCAGTGCTACCCTCAATGAAAAACTGTTTTTT.

In its sample, this clone was seen a few times. The chain employs TRBV19 and TRBJ1-1; 12 nucleotides agree with TRBD1. The CDR3 loop spans 14 amino acids. Per the germline V gene, CDR1 is LNHDA and CDR2 is SQIVND (reference sequence). The CDR3 spells CKHRGTGGFTEAFF. The DNA for the CDR3 is TGTAAACACAGAGGGACAGGGGGCTTCACTGAAGCTTTCTTT.